This T cell receptor (beta chain) is from a study of tumor-infiltrating lymphocytes in primary liver carcinoma. From 500 ng of total RNA, TCR beta-specific cDNA was reverse-transcribed using a constant-region primer. Three nested multiplex PCR rounds, a slightly modified ARM-PCR method, built the TCR beta libraries. Rounds one and two of PCR, each of 10 cycles, were primed with TRBV1-TRBV30 forward primers and a C-beta reverse primer. TCRdb ran MiXCR on the multiplex PCR reads and lists one entry per CDR3 protein. The profile shows about 120,000 distinct CDR3 sequences, nearly 70% of them singletons. The roughly 17-31 mg bulk tissue piece was not sorted before simultaneous RNA and DNA extraction. CDR3 size: 15 residues. Trimming left V 4 bases short and J 2 bases short, with 12 bases between. The germline CDR1 and CDR2 sequences are MDHEN and SYDVKM.

The chain uses TRBV28 and TRBJ2-4; D is unclear. The TCR originated in a woman aged 55-69 years with primary liver carcinoma and hepatitis B virus infection. Sequenced: tumor-adjacent normal liver tissue. For the CDR3, the DNA is TGTGCCAGCAGTTCGCACTGGTTGCCCAAAAACATTCAGTACTTC. Encoded protein: CASSSHWLPKNIQYF.